This entry lists 27 T cell receptor beta chains sequenced from one sample in a study of blood T cell repertoires in COVID-19. TCRdb keeps only in-frame clones here, not all; method: immunoSEQ multiplex PCR. Among around 200,000 clones, 89% were seen once, and the ten largest hold roughly 6.7%. The source material was peripheral blood. The receptors here all came from a man aged 35 to 55 with acute or convalescent COVID-19.

The chain joins TRBV19 to TRBJ1-2; D is unclear. Germline loops: CDR1 LNHDA, CDR2 SQIVND (reference sequence). V dropped 5 bases and J dropped 1 base, with 11 bases sitting between them. CDR3 length equals 14 residues. CDR3 residues: CASSVIRDNYGYTF. CDR3 bases: TGTGCCAGTAGTGTTATAAGAGATAACTATGGCTACACCTTC.

This clone was recorded a few times. As DNA, the CDR3 is TGCACCAGCAGCCAAGGGAGTGTTAGGGAGTGTGGTAATTCACCCCTCCACTTT. Translation gives CTSSQGSVRECGNSPLHF. The V call is TRBV1, the J call TRBJ1-6. TRBV1 is deemed a pseudogene. The CDR3 loop spans 18 amino acids.

V and J are TRBV27 and TRBJ1-4; the D gene is possibly TRBD1 (5 bases). The CDR3 totals 14 residues. Trimming removed 5 bases from V and 4 bases from J, with 11 bases in between. In germline, CDR1 is MNHEY, CDR2 SMNVEV (reference sequence). The CDR3 DNA reads TGTGCCAGCAGTCCGGGGGGGTTTAATGAAAAACTGTTTTTT. Encoded protein: CASSPGGFNEKLFF. Drawing the rest from reference TRBV27 and TRBJ1-4, the complete variable domain is EAQVTQNPRYLITVTGKKLTVTCSQNMNHEYMSWYRQDPGLGLRQIYYSMNVEVTDKGDVPEGYKVSRKEKRNFPLILESPSPNQTSLYFCASSPGGFNEKLFFGSGTQLSVL.

The V call is TRBV5-6, the J call TRBJ2-7; TRBD2 is a possible D gene (5 bases). The V end was cut by 0 bases, the J end by 1 base, with 17 bases between. Germline V lookup: CDR1 SGHDT, CDR2 YYEEEE. The CDR3 covers 17 residues. CDR3 coding DNA: TGTGCCAGCAGCTTGGTTGGAGGACGGGATTCGTCCTACGAGCAGTACTTC. Amino acid sequence: CASSLVGGRDSSYEQYF.

V is TRBV19 and J is TRBJ2-2; D remains unclear. The CDR3 is 16 residues long. V shed 6 bases and J shed 4 bases, with 18 bases lying between them. Germline assignment: CDR1 LNHDA and CDR2 SQIVND (reference sequence). As DNA, the CDR3 is TGTGCCAGTAGCGCCCGAGCCCAATCGGGCACCGGGGAGCTGTTTTTT. Residues: CASSARAQSGTGELFF.

The chain is built from TRBV7-9 and TRBJ1-1; tentatively, D is TRBD1 (6 bases). Germline V gene data show CDR1 as SEHNR and CDR2 as FQNEAQ (reference sequence). This CDR3 comprises 14 residues. The germline V and J ends were trimmed by 5 bases and 2 bases, with 12 bases remaining between them. The CDR3 is CASSLRDINTEAFF. CDR3 nucleotides: TGTGCCAGCAGCCTCAGGGACATAAACACTGAAGCTTTCTTT.

This chain connects TRBV7-2 to TRBJ2-7; weak D call: TRBD1 (7 bases). Trimming stripped 4 bases from V and 6 bases from J, with 19 bases between. The germline gives CDR1 SGHTA, CDR2 FQGNSA. The CDR3 length is 15 residues. This chain's CDR3 is CASSSRGTDPFEQYF. Here the CDR3 DNA reads TGTGCCAGCAGCTCGCGCGGGACAGATCCTTTCGAGCAGTACTTC.

This rearrangement joins TRBV6-1 to TRBJ1-2, with D possibly matching TRBD1 (5 bases). Germline CDR1 is MNHNS and CDR2 is SASEGT. With 0 bases removed from V and 7 bases from J, the gap between germline ends came to 12 bases. This CDR3 region has 14 residues. The CDR3 DNA sequence: TGTGCCAGCAGTGAAGCTCAGGGATGGCTTGGCTACACCTTC. Its protein is CASSEAQGWLGYTF.

This chain connects TRBV5-1 to TRBJ1-1, with D unclear. The V gene's germline CDR1 is SGHRS and CDR2 YFSETQ. V was shortened by 3 bases and J by 3 bases, with 9 bases between the two germline ends. CDR3 length: 13 residues. CDR3 sequence reads: CASSWESYTEAFF. DNA for the CDR3: TGCGCCAGCAGCTGGGAGTCTTACACTGAAGCTTTCTTT.

The chain carries TRBV29-1 and TRBJ1-4; TRBD1 might be the D (6 bases). V lost 4 bases to trimming and J lost 7 bases, with 13 bases between them. Germline V gene sequence: CDR1 SQVTM, CDR2 ANQGSEA. The CDR3 is 13 amino acids. The CDR3, as DNA: TGCAGCGTTGGACAGGAGGTGACTGAAAAACTGTTTTTT. It yields the protein CSVGQEVTEKLFF.

The chain combines TRBV7-2 with TRBJ2-5; TRBD2 matches 9 bases. The CDR3 has 15 amino acids. V lost 4 bases to trimming and J lost 3 bases; unmatched junction nucleotides: 6. Germline V CDR1 and CDR2: SGHTA, FQGNSA. The CDR3 DNA sequence: TGTGCCAGCAGCTCTCCTAGCGGGGTGAAAGAGACCCAGTACTTC. This codes for CASSSPSGVKETQYF.

The genes are TRBV4-1 and TRBJ2-5; possibly TRBD2 for D (5 bases). The CDR3 totals 14 residues. Germline CDR1 reads MGHRA; CDR2 reads YSYEKL. V was shortened by 2 bases and J by 2 bases, with 9 bases between the two germline ends. The CDR3 DNA is TGCGCCAGCAGCCAAACGGACTTACAAGAGACCCAGTACTTC. It specifies CASSQTDLQETQYF.

The CDR3 DNA sequence: TGTGCCTGGAATCGGGGCGGGGGCAATCAGCCCCAGCATTTT. It is translated as CAWNRGGGNQPQHF. The chain has TRBV30 and TRBJ1-5; D is possibly TRBD1 (5 bases). Germline V gives CDR1 GTSNPN, CDR2 SVGIG (reference sequence). Trimming left V 4 bases short and J 2 bases short, with 12 bases between. This CDR3 region has 14 residues.

V and J are TRBV5-1 and TRBJ2-7; 8 nucleotides align to TRBD1. V lost 4 bases and J lost 7; bases outside the gene matches: 10. The CDR3 covers 14 residues. CDR1 SGHRS and CDR2 YFSETQ come from the germline V gene. The CDR3 DNA reads as TGCGCCAGCAGCCCGGCCGAGGGACAGGCGGAGCAGTACTTC. Encoded protein: CASSPAEGQAEQYF.

This rearrangement joins TRBV2 to TRBJ1-5; maybe TRBD1 (5 bases). Germline V gene sequence: CDR1 SNHLY, CDR2 FYNNEI. The CDR3 is made up of 15 amino acids. V was clipped by 5 bases and J by 3 bases, with 14 bases between them. CDR3 protein: CASSRDSTANQPQHF. The CDR3 coding sequence is TGTGCCAGCAGTAGGGACTCGACGGCCAATCAGCCCCAGCATTTT.

The V gene is TRBV5-1, the J gene TRBJ2-1, with 7 bases lining up with TRBD1. The CDR3 is made up of 16 amino acids. Germline CDR1 SGHRS, CDR2 YFSETQ. The trim removed 4 bases at V and 7 bases at J, leaving 14 bases unmatched. CDR3 bases: TGCGCCAGCAGCCTCCAGGATATACAGGGGTTGAATGAGCAGTTCTTC. This codes for CASSLQDIQGLNEQFF.

The V gene is TRBV4-1, the J gene TRBJ2-1, with 9 bases aligning to TRBD2. V lost 0 bases to trimming and J lost 6 bases; unmatched junction nucleotides: 6. This CDR3 has 16 residues. Germline CDR1 is MGHRA and CDR2 is YSYEKL. The CDR3 protein is CASSQEVSGGLNEQFF. The CDR3 DNA reads TGCGCCAGCAGCCAAGAGGTTAGCGGGGGACTCAATGAGCAGTTCTTC.

The chain has TRBV7-9 and TRBJ2-5; D might be TRBD1 (5 bases). The germline V gene has CDR1 SEHNR and CDR2 FQNEAQ (reference sequence). The CDR3 is made up of 14 amino acids. V lost 4 bases and J lost 2, with 11 bases in between. The CDR3 DNA follows: TGTGCCAGCAGCTCTAAAGGGGTTCAAGAGACCCAGTACTTC. Amino acids: CASSSKGVQETQYF.

In its sample, this clone was seen a few times. The rearrangement uses TRBV7-9 and TRBJ2-1; possible D gene TRBD1, 6 bases. This CDR3 is built from 14 residues. CDR1 and CDR2 from the germline V gene are SEHNR and FQNEAQ (reference sequence). The ends were cut back, 8 bases at V and 2 bases at J, with 13 bases in the middle. CDR3 sequence reads: CASRGQSTYNEQFF. As DNA, the CDR3 is TGTGCCAGCCGAGGACAGTCTACCTACAATGAGCAGTTCTTC. Together with reference TRBV7-9 and TRBJ2-1, the CDR3 gives the full variable domain: DTGVSQNPRHKITKRGQNVTFRCDPISEHNRLYWYRQTLGQGPEFLTYFQNEAQLEKSRLLSDRFSAERPKGSFSTLEIQRTEQGDSAMYLCASRGQSTYNEQFFGPGTRLTVL.

This clone has only one observation. The V call is TRBV3-1 (or the pseudogene TRBV3-2), the J call TRBJ2-5, with TRBD2 matching over 16 bases. Germline V gives CDR1 LGHDT, CDR2 YNNKEL (reference sequence). Unmatched junction bases numbered 9, after V lost 4 bases and J lost 1 base. There are 19 residues in the CDR3. The CDR3 nucleotides are TGTGCCAGCAGCCCCCGGAGGGGGACTAGCGGGGGGGGCCAAGAGACCCAGTACTTC. Amino acid sequence: CASSPRRGTSGGGQETQYF.

CDR3 sequence (DNA): TGTGCCAGCAGCTTAGCAGGGGGCAGGTACGAGCAGTACTTC. This encodes CASSLAGGRYEQYF. This sequence joins TRBV11-1 and TRBJ2-7, with 7 bases matching TRBD1. Germline values: CDR1 SGHAT, CDR2 FQDESV (reference sequence). J was trimmed by 4 bases and V by 0 bases; bases with no gene match: 3. The CDR3 sequence is 14 residues long.

This clone has only a few counts. This chain connects TRBV30 to TRBJ1-6; 9 positions match TRBD1. The CDR3 covers 15 residues. Germline CDR1 GTSNPN, CDR2 SVGIG (reference sequence). The J segment lost 10 bases and the V segment lost 0 bases, leaving 7 bases of the junction unmatched. CDR3 protein: CAWSVRDREDSPLHF. The DNA of the CDR3 is TGTGCCTGGAGTGTACGGGACAGGGAAGACTCACCCCTCCACTTT.

V gene TRBV19 combines with J gene TRBJ1-1; no clear D. V shed 8 bases and J shed 4 bases, with 17 bases lying between them. This CDR3 is 14 amino acids long. Germline CDR1 and CDR2: LNHDA and SQIVND (reference sequence). The CDR3 DNA sequence: TGTGCCAGTGAATCGCAGTGGGCAGCCACTGAAGCTTTCTTT. This translates into CASESQWAATEAFF.

The chain recombines TRBV18 with TRBJ1-2; 10 nucleotides align to TRBD1. Germline CDR1 and CDR2: KGHSH and LQKENI. V trimming: 0 bases; J trimming: 4 bases; junction bases outside the gene matches: 11. The length of the CDR3 is 18 residues. Here the CDR3 DNA reads TGTGCCAGCTCACCACCGAAAGGACAGGGGGAGTTGGGCTATGGCTACACCTTC. It codes for CASSPPKGQGELGYGYTF.

V is TRBV29-1 and J is TRBJ1-1, with 8 bases that match TRBD1. The germline V gene encodes CDR1 SQVTM and CDR2 ANQGSEA. After removal of 6 bases from V and 5 bases from J, the junction contained 5 bases not matched to a gene. The CDR3 runs to 12 residues. CDR3 loop: CSVIDRGTEAFF. Written as DNA, the CDR3 is TGCAGCGTCATCGACAGGGGTACTGAAGCTTTCTTT.

The chain combines TRBV7-9 with TRBJ1-4, with 9 bases identical to TRBD1. V shed 5 bases and J 1 base; nucleotides not matched to a gene: 2. CDR3 length: 15 amino acids. In germline, CDR1 is SEHNR, CDR2 FQNEAQ (reference sequence). For the CDR3, the DNA is TGTGCCAGCAGCGGGACAGGGTTAACTAATGAAAAACTGTTTTTT. Protein sequence: CASSGTGLTNEKLFF.

The V gene is TRBV9, the J gene TRBJ2-1, with 10 bases that match TRBD1. The CDR3 totals 14 residues. Germline CDR1 and CDR2: SGDLS and YYNGEE. V dropped 3 bases and J dropped 7; count of bases not matched to a gene: 4. DNA of the CDR3: TGTGCCAGCAGCGCCACGGGACAGGGGAATGAGCAGTTCTTC. This codes for CASSATGQGNEQFF.